Reported below is one T cell receptor beta chain. Living in 20 to 30 US areas, the participants were between 18 and 89 years of age. As originally analysed: Using reference gene primer amplification, nucleated cell counts were estimated. Produced via immunoSEQ multiplex PCR; TCRdb's table is partial and in-frame only. V and J calls plus clone size are reproduced from that table; the DNA served to infer D and trimming. The sample lists approximately 300,000 clones, 80% to 95% seen once, with about a fifth in the top ten. The CDR3 runs to 15 residues. Germline V gene data show CDR1 as MDHEN and CDR2 as SYDVKM. The V segment lost 5 bases and the J segment 1 base; nucleotides outside the gene matches: 6. This sample stems from a study of blood T cell repertoires in COVID-19. On the study more broadly: T cells, B-cell-depleted T cells, or PBMCs supplied cDNA or gDNA.

Sequenced sample: PBMCs or T cells enriched from blood (not recorded which). The sequence came from a woman under 40 who had recovered from COVID-19. The J gene is TRBJ2-3, the V gene TRBV28; 7 bases match TRBD2. Written as DNA, the CDR3 is TGTGCCAGCAGTCAGACTAGCATCCGCACAGATACGCAGTATTTT. This translates into CASSQTSIRTDTQYF.